In its sample, the clone carrying this T cell receptor beta chain was seen many times. The sample is drawn from a study of prognosis after radiotherapy for stage I lung cancer. Overall study context: All of the patients with non-small cell lung cancer, including 7 or 8 who had refused surgery, were considered to be medically inoperable. Patients numbered roughly 13 men and about 6 women, aged roughly 50 to 84 with a median of roughly 74 years. Tumor types were squamous cell carcinoma in more than five patients, adenocarcinoma in over ten.

Blood was drawn (approximately 6.5 milliliters of peripheral blood) at each of two time points. Genomic DNA was subjected to two-round multiplex PCR for amplification of TCR beta CDR3. Every TRBV and TRBJ gene had its own specific primer in first-round PCR. A single record per CDR3 protein comes from TCRdb applying MiXCR to the multiplex PCR reads. Of about 35,000 distinct CDR3 sequences listed, under 40% are singletons. This CDR3 has 13 amino acids. V gave up 8 bases and J gave up 7 bases; unmatched junction bases: 9. Germline V gene sequence: CDR1 SQVTM, CDR2 ANQGSEA. The TCR was taken from a donor over 45 with non-small cell lung cancer. Here the sequenced sample was PBMCs, taken before or after stereotactic body radiation therapy (not recorded which). The chain has TRBV29-1 and TRBJ2-1; 9 nucleotides align to TRBD1. The CDR3 DNA reads as TGCAGCCTCGCCGGGACAGGGCAAAATGAGCAGTTCTTC. Its translation is CSLAGTGQNEQFF.